This TCR beta chain originates from a study of blood T cell repertoires in COVID-19. About the study: The study drew acute and convalescent COVID-19 samples from the United States, Italy and Spain. PBMCs, B-cell-depleted T cells, or T cells provided the cDNA or gDNA that made up the material.

CDR1 and CDR2 (germline): SGHAT, FQNNGV. V lost 1 base and J 8 bases, leaving 17 bases between the germline ends. The CDR3 covers 15 residues. Original handling: Amplification of reference gene primers provided the estimated nucleated cell counts. Some clones are missing from TCRdb's copy, which holds only in-frame ones; the method was immunoSEQ multiplex PCR. V and J calls and clone size follow that table, whereas D and trimming were derived from the DNA. Of fewer than 85,000 clones in the sample, roughly four fifths were seen once. The sequenced material came from peripheral blood. The TCR sequence derives from a woman older than 75 with active or convalescent COVID-19. V and J are TRBV11-2 and TRBJ1-2; D is uncertain. The chain's CDR3 is CASSLVGSTAIGYTF. CDR3 nucleotides: TGTGCCAGCAGCTTAGTAGGCTCGACTGCCATAGGCTACACCTTC.